Each of the 8 T cell receptor beta chains below was sequenced from the same sample in a study of blood T cell repertoires in COVID-19. Some clones are missing from TCRdb's copy, which holds only in-frame ones; the method was immunoSEQ multiplex PCR. The sample yields 200,000 or so clones, approximately 90% seen once. The specimen sequenced was peripheral blood. These TCRs come from a man between 65 and 85 years old with active or convalescent COVID-19.

The chain combines TRBV5-1 with TRBJ1-1, with 7 bases matching TRBD1. Germline CDR1 reads SGHRS; CDR2 reads YFSETQ. This CDR3 comprises 15 residues. J lost 2 bases, V lost 1 base, and 5 bases had no gene match. CDR3 residues: CASSLRTGENTEAFF. CDR3 nucleotide sequence: TGCGCCAGCAGCTTGCGGACAGGAGAAAACACTGAAGCTTTCTTT.

The CDR3 here is CASSLVDRVHEQYF. Written as DNA, the CDR3 is TGTGCCAGCAGCTTAGTGGACAGGGTACACGAGCAGTACTTC. This rearrangement joins TRBV11-2 to TRBJ2-7; 8 bases line up with TRBD1. Trimming removed 1 base from V and 5 bases from J; junction bases left unmatched: 4. This CDR3 has 14 residues. The germline gives CDR1 SGHAT, CDR2 FQNNGV.

The chain couples TRBV15 to TRBJ2-7, with 7 bases fitting TRBD2. The CDR3 has 16 amino acids. The V and J ends lost 0 bases and 1 base, in that order; junction bases with no gene match: 6. Germline V gene lookup returns CDR1 LNHNV and CDR2 YYDKDF (reference sequence). The CDR3 loop is CATSREGASGSYEQYF. CDR3 DNA: TGTGCCACCAGCAGAGAAGGAGCTAGCGGTTCCTACGAGCAGTACTTC.

This clone was counted only a few times. This chain joins TRBV6-5 and TRBJ1-4; possibly TRBD1 for D (6 bases). This CDR3 is 14 amino acids long. V lost 6 bases and J lost 0, with 8 bases in between. CDR1 is MNHEY, CDR2 SVGAGI, per germline. The CDR3 nucleotides are TGTGCCAGCAGCTGGACAGCAACTAATGAAAAACTGTTTTTT. Protein: CASSWTATNEKLFF.

CDR3 in DNA: TGTGCCAGCAGTGTTTCAGACAGGGCCGGCGGCTACACCTTC. Amino acids: CASSVSDRAGGYTF. The rearrangement uses TRBV28 and TRBJ1-2; 7 bases agree with TRBD1. CDR3 length: 14 residues. CDR1 and CDR2 from the germline V gene are MDHEN and SYDVKM. V shed 5 bases and J 8 bases; nucleotides not matched to a gene: 11.

This sequence joins TRBV7-8 and TRBJ2-3, with 7 nucleotides matching TRBD2. The CDR3 extends over 15 amino acids. CDR1 is SGHVS, CDR2 FQNEAQ, per germline. Unmatched junction bases numbered 4, after V lost 2 bases and J lost 2 bases. The CDR3 DNA is TGTGCCAGCAGCTTACCAGCGGGAACCACAGATACGCAGTATTTT. It translates to CASSLPAGTTDTQYF. Complete variable domain (other parts from reference TRBV7-8 and TRBJ2-3): GAGVSQSPRYKVAKRGQDVALRCDPISGHVSLFWYQQALGQGPEFLTYFQNEAQLDKSGLPSDRFFAERPEGSVSTLKIQRTQQEDSAVYLCASSLPAGTTDTQYFGPGTRLTVL.

This rearrangement joins TRBV28 to TRBJ2-2, with a possible D match to TRBD2 (6 bases). CDR3 length equals 16 residues. Germline assignment: CDR1 MDHEN and CDR2 SYDVKM. V shed 5 bases and J shed 4 bases, with 17 bases lying between them. The CDR3 DNA sequence: TGTGCCAGCAGTCCGGGGACGGGGGTAGGCACCGGGGAGCTGTTTTTT. Protein product: CASSPGTGVGTGELFF.

The chain uses TRBV24-1 and TRBJ2-1, with D possibly TRBD1 on 5 matching bases. Germline CDR1 is KGHDR and CDR2 is SFDVKD. The CDR3 has 13 amino acids. Trimming removed 8 bases at V and 6 bases at J, with 13 bases between. The CDR3 protein is CATKVRDSNEQFF. CDR3 nucleotides: TGTGCCACCAAGGTCAGGGATAGCAATGAGCAGTTCTTC.